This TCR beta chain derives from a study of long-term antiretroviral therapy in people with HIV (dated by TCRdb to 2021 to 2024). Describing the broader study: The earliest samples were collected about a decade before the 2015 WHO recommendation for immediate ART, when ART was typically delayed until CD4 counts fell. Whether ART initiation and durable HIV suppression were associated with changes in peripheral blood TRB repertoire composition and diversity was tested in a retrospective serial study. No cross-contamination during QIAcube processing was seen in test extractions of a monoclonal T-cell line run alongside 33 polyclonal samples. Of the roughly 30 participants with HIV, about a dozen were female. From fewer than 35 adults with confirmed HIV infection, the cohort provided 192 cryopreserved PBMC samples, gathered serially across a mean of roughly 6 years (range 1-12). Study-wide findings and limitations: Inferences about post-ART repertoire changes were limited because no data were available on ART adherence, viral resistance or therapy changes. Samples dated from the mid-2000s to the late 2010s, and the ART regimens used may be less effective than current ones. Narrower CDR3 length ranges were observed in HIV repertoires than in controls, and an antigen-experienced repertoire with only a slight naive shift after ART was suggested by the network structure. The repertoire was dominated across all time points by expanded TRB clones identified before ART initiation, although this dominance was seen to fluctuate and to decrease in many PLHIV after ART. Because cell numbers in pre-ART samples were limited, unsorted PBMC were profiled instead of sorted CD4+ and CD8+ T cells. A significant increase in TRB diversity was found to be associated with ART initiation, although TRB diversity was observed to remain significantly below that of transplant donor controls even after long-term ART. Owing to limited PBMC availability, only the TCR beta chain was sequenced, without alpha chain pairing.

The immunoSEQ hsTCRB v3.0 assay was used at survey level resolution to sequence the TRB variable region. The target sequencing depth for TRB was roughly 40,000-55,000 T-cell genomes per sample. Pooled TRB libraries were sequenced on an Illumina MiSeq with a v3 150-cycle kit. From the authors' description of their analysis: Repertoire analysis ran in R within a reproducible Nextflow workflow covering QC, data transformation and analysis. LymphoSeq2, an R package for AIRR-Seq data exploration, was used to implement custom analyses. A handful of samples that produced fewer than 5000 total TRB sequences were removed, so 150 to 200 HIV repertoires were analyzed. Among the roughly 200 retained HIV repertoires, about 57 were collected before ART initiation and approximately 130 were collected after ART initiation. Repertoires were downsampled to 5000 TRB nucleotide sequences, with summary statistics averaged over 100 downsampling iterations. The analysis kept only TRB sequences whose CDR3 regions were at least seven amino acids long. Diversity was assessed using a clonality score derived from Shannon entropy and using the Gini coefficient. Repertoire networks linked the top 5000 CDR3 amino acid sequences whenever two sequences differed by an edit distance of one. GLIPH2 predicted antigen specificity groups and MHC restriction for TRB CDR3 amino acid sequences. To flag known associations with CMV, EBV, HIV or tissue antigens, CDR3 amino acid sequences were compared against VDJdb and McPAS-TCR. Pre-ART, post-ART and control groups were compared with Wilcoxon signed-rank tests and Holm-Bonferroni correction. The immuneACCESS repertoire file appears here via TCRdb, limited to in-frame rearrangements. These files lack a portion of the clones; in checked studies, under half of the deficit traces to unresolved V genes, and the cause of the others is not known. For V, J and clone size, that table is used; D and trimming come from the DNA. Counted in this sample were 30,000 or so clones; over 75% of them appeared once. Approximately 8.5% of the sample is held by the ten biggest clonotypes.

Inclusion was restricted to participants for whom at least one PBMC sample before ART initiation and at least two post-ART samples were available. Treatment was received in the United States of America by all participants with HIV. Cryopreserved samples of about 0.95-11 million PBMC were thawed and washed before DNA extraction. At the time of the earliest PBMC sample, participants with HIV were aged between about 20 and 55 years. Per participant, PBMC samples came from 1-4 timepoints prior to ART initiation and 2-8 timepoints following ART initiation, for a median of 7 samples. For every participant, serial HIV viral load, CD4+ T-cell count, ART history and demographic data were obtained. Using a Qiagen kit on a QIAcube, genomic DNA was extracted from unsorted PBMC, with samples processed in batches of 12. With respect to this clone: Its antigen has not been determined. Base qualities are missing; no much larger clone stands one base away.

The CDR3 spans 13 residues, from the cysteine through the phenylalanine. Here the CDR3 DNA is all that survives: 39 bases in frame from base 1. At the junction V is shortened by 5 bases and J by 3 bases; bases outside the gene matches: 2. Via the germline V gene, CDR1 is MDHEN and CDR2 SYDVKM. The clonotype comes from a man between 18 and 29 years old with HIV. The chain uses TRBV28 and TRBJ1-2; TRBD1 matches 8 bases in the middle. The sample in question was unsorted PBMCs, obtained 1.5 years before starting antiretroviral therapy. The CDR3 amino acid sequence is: CASSDRGDYGYTF. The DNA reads TGTGCCAGCAGTGACAGGGGAGACTATGGCTACACCTTC.